What follows is one T cell receptor beta chain and its context. The CDR3 extends over 16 amino acids. Trimming cost V 0 bases and J 0 bases, with 11 bases left between them. The V gene's germline CDR1 is LNHNV and CDR2 YYDKDF (reference sequence). These data belong to a study of blood T cell repertoires in COVID-19. Study as a whole: Sites in the United States, Italy and Spain provided acute and convalescent COVID-19 samples.

Per the original methods: Amplification of reference gene primers provided the estimated nucleated cell counts. Here immunoSEQ multiplex PCR was the method, and the copy in TCRdb shows in-frame clones only, minus some. V and J calls and clone size are as listed in that table; D and trimming were resolved from the DNA. The repertoire holds about 190,000 clones, with over 75% as singletons. The clonotype originates from a woman older than 75 with active or convalescent COVID-19. This sequence joins TRBV15 and TRBJ1-2; D not certain. Sequencing was carried out using peripheral blood. CDR3 in amino acids: CATSRDPQASNYGYTF. The CDR3, as DNA: TGTGCCACCAGCAGAGATCCCCAGGCATCTAACTATGGCTACACCTTC.